This T cell receptor beta chain stems from a study of OX40 agonist ivuxolimab in advanced cancers. Profiled with immunoSEQ multiplex PCR; TCRdb holds only in-frame clones, not every one. The sample records around 63,000 clones, approximately 89% being singletons. The CDR3 has 17 amino acids. Germline values: CDR1 SSHAT, CDR2 FNYEAQ (reference sequence). Comments on this clone: A junction end diverges from the germline sequence, so it may reflect a read error.

The receptor's source is an adult with an advanced solid tumor such as melanoma, head and neck, liver or kidney cancer. The V and J genes are TRBV7-7 and TRBJ2-5; maybe TRBD1 (7 bases). This specimen consisted of CD4+ or CD8+ T cells sorted from blood, obtained in a trial of the OX40 agonist ivuxolimab. The CDR3 sequence: CASSLAAGRGRSVTQYF. The CDR3 region has the DNA TGTGCTAGCAGCTTAGCGGCGGGTAGGGGGCGGTCAGTGACCCAGTACTTC.